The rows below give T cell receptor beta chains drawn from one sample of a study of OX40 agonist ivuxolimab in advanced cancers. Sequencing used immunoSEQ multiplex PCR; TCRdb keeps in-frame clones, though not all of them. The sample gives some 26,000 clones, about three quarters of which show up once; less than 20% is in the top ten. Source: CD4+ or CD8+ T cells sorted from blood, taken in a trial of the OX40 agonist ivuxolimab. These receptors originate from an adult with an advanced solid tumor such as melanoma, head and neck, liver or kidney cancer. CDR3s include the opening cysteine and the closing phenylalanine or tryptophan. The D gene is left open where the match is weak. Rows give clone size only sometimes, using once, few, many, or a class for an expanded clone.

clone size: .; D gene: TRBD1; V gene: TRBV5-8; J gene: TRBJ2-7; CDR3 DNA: TGTGCCAGCAGCACCCGGGACAGGGCCTACGAGCAGTACTTC; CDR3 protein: CASSTRDRAYEQYF
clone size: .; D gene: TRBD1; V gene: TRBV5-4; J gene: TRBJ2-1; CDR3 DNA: TGTGCCAGCAGCCAAGGACAGGGGGACGGTGAGCAGTTCTTC; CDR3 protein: CASSQGQGDGEQFF
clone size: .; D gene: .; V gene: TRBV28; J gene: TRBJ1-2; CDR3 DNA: TGTGCCAGCAGTTTTCTAATAAACAGTGGGGGCTACACCTTC; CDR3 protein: CASSFLINSGGYTF
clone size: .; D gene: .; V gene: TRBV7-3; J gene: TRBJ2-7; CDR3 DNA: TGTGCCAGCAGCTCCGCCATGCGCATTTCCTACGAGCAGTACTTC; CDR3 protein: CASSSAMRISYEQYF
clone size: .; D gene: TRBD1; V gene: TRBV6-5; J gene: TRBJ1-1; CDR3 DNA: TGTACCAGCAGTTACGGCACCACAGGGGGGACCACTGAAGCTTTCTTT; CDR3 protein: CTSSYGTTGGTTEAFF
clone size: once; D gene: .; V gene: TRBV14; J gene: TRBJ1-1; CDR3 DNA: TGTGCCAGCAGCCATATATCGCGCAGGGCGAGGACTGAAGCTTTCTTT; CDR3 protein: CASSHISRRARTEAFF
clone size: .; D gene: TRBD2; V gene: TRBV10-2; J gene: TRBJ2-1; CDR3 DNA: TGCGCCAGCAAACCAGCGGGGGGGCTATCGGTGAGTGAGCAGTTCTTC; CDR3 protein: CASKPAGGLSVSEQFF
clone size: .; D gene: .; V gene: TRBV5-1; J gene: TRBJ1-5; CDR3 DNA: TGCGCCAGCAGCTTGACGGCGGCGAGGGATCAGCCCCAGCATTTT; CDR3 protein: CASSLTAARDQPQHF
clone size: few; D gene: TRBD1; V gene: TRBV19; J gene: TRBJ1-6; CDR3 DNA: TGTGCCAGTCGGGACAGGTATAATTCACCCCTCCACTTT; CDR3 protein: CASRDRYNSPLHF
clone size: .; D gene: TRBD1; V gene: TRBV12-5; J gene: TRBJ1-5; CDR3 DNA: TGTGCTAGTGGTCTCACCAGGGGGCCCGGTCCAAATCAGCCCCAGCATTTT; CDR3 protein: CASGLTRGPGPNQPQHF
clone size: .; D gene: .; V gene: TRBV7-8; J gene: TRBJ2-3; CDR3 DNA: TGTGCCAGCAGCTTGGCCGGGAGTGGGGCAGATACGCAGTATTTT; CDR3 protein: CASSLAGSGADTQYF
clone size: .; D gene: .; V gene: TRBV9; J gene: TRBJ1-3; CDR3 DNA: TGTGCCAGCAGCGTAGTCCCTAGCTCTGGAAACACCATATATTTT; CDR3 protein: CASSVVPSSGNTIYF
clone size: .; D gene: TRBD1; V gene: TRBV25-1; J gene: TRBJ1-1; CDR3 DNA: TGTGCCAGCAGTTGGACAGGGCCTACTGAAGCTTTCTTT; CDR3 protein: CASSWTGPTEAFF
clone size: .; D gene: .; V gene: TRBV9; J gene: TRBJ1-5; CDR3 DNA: TGTGCCAGCAGCGTAGGAGTCAGTCAGCCCCAGCATTTT; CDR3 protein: CASSVGVSQPQHF
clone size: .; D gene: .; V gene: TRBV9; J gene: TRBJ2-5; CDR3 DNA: TGTGCCAGCAGCGTAGTGGGGGGACAAGAGACCCAGTACTTC; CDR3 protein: CASSVVGGQETQYF
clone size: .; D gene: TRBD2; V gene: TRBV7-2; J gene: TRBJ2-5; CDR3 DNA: TGTGCCAGCACCCCACCGGGGGGTCAAGAGACCCAGTACTTC; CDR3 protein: CASTPPGGQETQYF
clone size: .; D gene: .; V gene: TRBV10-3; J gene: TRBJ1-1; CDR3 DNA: TGTGCCATCAGTGTGAATCTGGGGACTGAAGCTTTCTTT; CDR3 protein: CAISVNLGTEAFF
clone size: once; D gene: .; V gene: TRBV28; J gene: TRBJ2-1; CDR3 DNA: TGTGCCAGCAGTTTTGGGACTTCCCACAATGAGCAGTTCTTC; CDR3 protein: CASSFGTSHNEQFF
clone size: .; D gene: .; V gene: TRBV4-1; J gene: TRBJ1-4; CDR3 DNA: TGCGCCAGCAGCCAAGTTTTAGCTAATAATGAAAAACTGTTTTTT; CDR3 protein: CASSQVLANNEKLFF
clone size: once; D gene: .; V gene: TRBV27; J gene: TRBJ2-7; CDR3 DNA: TGTGCCAGCAGTCTCAAGGTCAAGGGGTCTTACGAGCAGTACTTC; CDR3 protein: CASSLKVKGSYEQYF
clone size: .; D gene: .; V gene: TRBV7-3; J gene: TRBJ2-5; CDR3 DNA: TGTGCCAGCAGCTTAACGGGGGTCCAAGAGACCCAGTACTTC; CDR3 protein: CASSLTGVQETQYF
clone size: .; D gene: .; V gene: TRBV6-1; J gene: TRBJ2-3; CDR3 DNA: TGTGCCGGAAGTATTGGCACAGATACGCAGTATTTT; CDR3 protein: CAGSIGTDTQYF
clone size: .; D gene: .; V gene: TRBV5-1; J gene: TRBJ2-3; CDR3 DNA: TGCGCCAGCAGCTTGGGGACTAAACTCAGCACAGATACGCAGTATTTT; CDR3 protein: CASSLGTKLSTDTQYF
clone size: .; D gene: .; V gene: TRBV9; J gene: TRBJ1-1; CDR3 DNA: TGTGCCAGCAGCGTAGAGGGAATTCCTGCTGAAGCTTTCTTT; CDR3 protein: CASSVEGIPAEAFF
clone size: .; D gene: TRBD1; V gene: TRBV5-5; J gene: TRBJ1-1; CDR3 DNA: TGTGCCAGCAGCCGACAGGGGGGGCTTTGGGCTGAAGCTTTCTTT; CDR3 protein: CASSRQGGLWAEAFF
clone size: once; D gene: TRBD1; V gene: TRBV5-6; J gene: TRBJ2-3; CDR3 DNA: TGTGCCAGCAGCTTGGGGGTCAACAGGGGGACCACAGATACGCAGTATTTT; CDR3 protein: CASSLGVNRGTTDTQYF
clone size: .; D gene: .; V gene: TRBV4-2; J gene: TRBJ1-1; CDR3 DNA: TGTGCCAGCAGCCAGAGGACACTCAAGAACACTGAAGCTTTCTTT; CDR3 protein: CASSQRTLKNTEAFF
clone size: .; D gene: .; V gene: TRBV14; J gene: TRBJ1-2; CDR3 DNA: TGTGCCAGCAGCCAAGATTATTTTGCCTTATATGGCTACACCTTC; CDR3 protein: CASSQDYFALYGYTF
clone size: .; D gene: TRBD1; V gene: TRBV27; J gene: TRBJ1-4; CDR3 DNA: TGTGCCAGCAGTTTACCTCGACAGGGGATTGGATTTACTAATGAAAAACTGTTTTTT; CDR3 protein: CASSLPRQGIGFTNEKLFF
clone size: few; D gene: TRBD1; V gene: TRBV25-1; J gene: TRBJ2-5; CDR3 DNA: TGTGCCAGCAGTGATTGGAACAGGGGAGTGCGAGAGACCCAGTACTTC; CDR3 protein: CASSDWNRGVRETQYF
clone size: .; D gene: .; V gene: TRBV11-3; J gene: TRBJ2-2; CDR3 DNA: TGTGCCAGCAGCTTAGAGTTATCCGGGGAGCTGTTTTTT; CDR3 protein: CASSLELSGELFF
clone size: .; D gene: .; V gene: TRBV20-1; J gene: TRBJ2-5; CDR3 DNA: TGCAGTGCTAGAACTCAAGAGACCCAGTACTTC; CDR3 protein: CSARTQETQYF
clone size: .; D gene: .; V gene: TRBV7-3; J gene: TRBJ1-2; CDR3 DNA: TGTGCCAGCAGCTTAGCCGGGTTCTACGGCTACACCTTC; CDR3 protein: CASSLAGFYGYTF
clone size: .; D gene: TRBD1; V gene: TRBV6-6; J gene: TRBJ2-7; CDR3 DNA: TGTGCCAGCAGCCAGGGGGCGGGGTACGAGCAGTACTTC; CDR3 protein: CASSQGAGYEQYF
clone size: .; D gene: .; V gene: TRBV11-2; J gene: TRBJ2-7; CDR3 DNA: TGTGCCAGCAGCCCACACCGTAATTACGAGCAGTACTTC; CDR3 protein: CASSPHRNYEQYF
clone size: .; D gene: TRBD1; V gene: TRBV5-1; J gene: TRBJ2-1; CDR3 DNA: TGCGCCACCTATCCGGGACAGGGTAATAATGAGCAGTTCTTC; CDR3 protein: CATYPGQGNNEQFF
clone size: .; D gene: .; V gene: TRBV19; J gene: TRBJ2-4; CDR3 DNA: TGTGCCAGTAGTCCCTCCAGGACCGAATGGGTAGCCAAAAACATTCAGTACTTC; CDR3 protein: CASSPSRTEWVAKNIQYF
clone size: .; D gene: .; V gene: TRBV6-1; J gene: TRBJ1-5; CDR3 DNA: TGTGCCAGCAGTGAAGGTCCAGGACAGCCCCAGCATTTT; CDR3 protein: CASSEGPGQPQHF
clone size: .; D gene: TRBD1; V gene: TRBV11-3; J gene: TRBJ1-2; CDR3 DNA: TGTGCCAGCGAACCGGGACAGGGGAACACTAACTATGGCTACACCTTC; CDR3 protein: CASEPGQGNTNYGYTF
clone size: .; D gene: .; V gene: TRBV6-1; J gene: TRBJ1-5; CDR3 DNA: TGTGCCAGCAGATTGGGACCATATAGCAATCAGCCCCAGCATTTT; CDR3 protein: CASRLGPYSNQPQHF
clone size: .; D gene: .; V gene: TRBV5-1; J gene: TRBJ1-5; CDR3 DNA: TGCGCCAGCAGCTTGGAAGGGATGGAACAGCCCCAGCATTTT; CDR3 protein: CASSLEGMEQPQHF
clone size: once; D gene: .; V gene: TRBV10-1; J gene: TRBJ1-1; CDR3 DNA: TGCGCCAGCCGCATTGTCCCCTGGGACACTGAAGCTTTCTTT; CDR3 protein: CASRIVPWDTEAFF
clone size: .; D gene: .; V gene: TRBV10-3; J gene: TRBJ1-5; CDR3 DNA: TGTGCCATCAGCCCTACAGGGAACAGGCAGCCCCAGCATTTT; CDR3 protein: CAISPTGNRQPQHF
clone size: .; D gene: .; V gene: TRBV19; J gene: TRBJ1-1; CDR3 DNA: TGTGCCAGTAACCGGGGGGTTGAAGCTTTCTTT; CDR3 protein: CASNRGVEAFF
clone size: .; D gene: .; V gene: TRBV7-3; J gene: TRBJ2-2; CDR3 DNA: TGTGCCAGCAGCGTGGGCCCCGATCGGGCCGGGGAGCTGTTTTTT; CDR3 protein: CASSVGPDRAGELFF
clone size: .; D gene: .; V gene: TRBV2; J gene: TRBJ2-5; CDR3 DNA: TGTGCCAGCAGTGGTCGGCGGGCCTGGGAGACCCAGTACTTC; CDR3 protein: CASSGRRAWETQYF
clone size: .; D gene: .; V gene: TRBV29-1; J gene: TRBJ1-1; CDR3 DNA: TGCAGCGTTGACGCCAGGGCCACTGAAGCTTTCTTT; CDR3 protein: CSVDARATEAFF
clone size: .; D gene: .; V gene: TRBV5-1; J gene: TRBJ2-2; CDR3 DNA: TGCGCCAGCAGCCCGGGACCGCTAATCAAGGGGGAGCTGTTTTTT; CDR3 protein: CASSPGPLIKGELFF
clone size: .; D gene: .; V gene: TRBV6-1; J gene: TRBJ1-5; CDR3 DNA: TGTGCCAGCAGTGGGAGCGAGGGACGGCCCAATCAGCCCCAGCATTTT; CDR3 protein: CASSGSEGRPNQPQHF
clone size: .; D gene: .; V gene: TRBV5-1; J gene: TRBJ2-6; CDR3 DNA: TGCGCCAGCAGCTTGGACGGGGGCTCTGGGGCCAACGTCCTGACTTTC; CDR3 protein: CASSLDGGSGANVLTF